The 3 T cell receptor beta chains presented below share a single source sample, sequenced in a study of radiotherapy plus CTLA-4 blockade in lung cancer. Assay used: immunoSEQ multiplex PCR; TCRdb lists only in-frame clones, some missing. The sample holds tens of thousands of clones, around 80% seen once. Sequenced here: peripheral blood, sampled from a patient treated with radiotherapy plus ipilimumab. All receptors come from a human donor with non-small cell lung cancer who had a complete response to radiotherapy plus ipilimumab.

The chain is built from TRBV7-8 and TRBJ2-4; the D is unclear. Between the trimmed V and J ends, which lost 1 base and 7 bases, there was a span of 5 bases. The CDR3 contains 12 residues. The germline gives CDR1 SGHVS, CDR2 FQNEAQ. The CDR3 sequence: CASSLVSNIQYF. CDR3 in DNA: TGTGCCAGCAGCTTAGTTTCTAACATTCAGTACTTC.

This rearrangement joins TRBV18 to TRBJ2-1; 9 bases line up with TRBD1. Germline V gives CDR1 KGHSH, CDR2 LQKENI. This CDR3 comprises 15 residues. V trimming: 3 bases; J trimming: 7 bases; junction bases outside the gene matches: 7. The CDR3 here is CASSPDRGGDNEQFF. The CDR3, as DNA: TGTGCCAGCTCACCGGACAGGGGCGGTGATAATGAGCAGTTCTTC.

This chain links TRBV9 with TRBJ2-5; a weak D match, TRBD2 (5 bases). Trimming stripped 4 bases from V and 7 bases from J, with 17 bases between. Germline assignment: CDR1 SGDLS and CDR2 YYNGEE. The CDR3 runs 14 residues. This CDR3 is CASSTPNPGSTQYF. CDR3 coding DNA: TGTGCCAGCAGCACCCCCAACCCGGGGTCGACCCAGTACTTC. Complete variable domain (other parts from reference TRBV9 and TRBJ2-5): DSGVTQTPKHLITATGQRVTLRCSPRSGDLSVYWYQQSLDQGLQFLIQYYNGEERAKGNILERFSAQQFPDLHSELNLSSLELGDSALYFCASSTPNPGSTQYFGPGTRLLVL.